These 26 T cell receptor beta chains originate from one sample sequenced in a study of spatial heterogeneity in lung cancer. Study findings and constraints: Intratumoral expanded alpha and beta TCR counts were found to track tumor mutation counts.

Antigen specificity for these receptors is unknown. Time point indicated: sample taken at primary tumor resection. TCRdb itself ran the 5' RACE reads through MiXCR, one entry per CDR3 protein. The profile covers about 29,000 distinct CDR3 sequences, with more than 5.5% appearing a single time and around 25% taken by the ten largest. The sample consisted of lung tumor tissue, taken at surgery. Receptors originate from a male donor with early-stage non-small cell lung cancer.

Regarding this clonotype: A much bigger clone sits one base away, suggesting this may be a read error. Here the CDR3 omits its conserved ending phenylalanine or tryptophan, so a read error is the likely source. The chain recombines TRBV2 with TRBJ2-1; no clear D gene. The CDR3 totals 10 residues. The V end lost 8 bases, the J end lost 9 bases, and 8 bases lay between the germline ends. The germline gives CDR1 SNHLY, CDR2 FYNNEI. This CDR3 reads CASGPLEQFL. The CDR3 nucleotides are TGTGCCAGCGGGCCCCTTGAGCAGTTCTTG.

This clonotype was recorded at least ten times. The V call is TRBV4-2, the J call TRBJ2-7, with a weak D call TRBD1 (7 bases). V shed 2 bases and J shed 5 bases, with 19 bases lying between them. Per the germline V gene, CDR1 is LGHNA and CDR2 is YNFKEQ. This CDR3 region has 16 residues. The CDR3 nucleotides are TGTGCCAGCAGCCAACGTGGGGGGCAGGGGGTGGACGAGCAGTACTTC. Translating it yields CASSQRGGQGVDEQYF.

This clonotype was counted ten times or more. The chain employs TRBV7-2 and TRBJ2-3, with D maybe TRBD2 (6 bases). Trimming stripped 5 bases from V and 4 bases from J, with 10 bases between. CDR1 and CDR2 (germline): SGHTA, FQGNSA. CDR3 length: 13 amino acids. CDR3 in amino acids: CASSRLAPDTQYF. The CDR3 region has the DNA TGTGCCAGCAGCCGTCTAGCGCCAGATACGCAGTATTTT.

This clonotype was counted at least ten times. The rearrangement links TRBV27 to TRBJ2-7; a possible D gene is TRBD1 (8 bases). The CDR3 covers 15 residues. Germline CDR1 MNHEY, CDR2 SMNVEV (reference sequence). The ends were cut back, 4 bases at V and 2 bases at J, with 15 bases in the middle. The CDR3 nucleotides read TGTGCCAGCAGTTCCACAGGGGGGGTAACCTACGAGCAGTACTTC. Encoded protein: CASSSTGGVTYEQYF.

Ten or more counts support this clonotype. The rearrangement links TRBV18 to TRBJ2-1, with TRBD1 matching 9 bases. The CDR3 sequence is 15 residues long. Germline CDR1 is KGHSH and CDR2 is LQKENI. V lost 4 bases, J lost 0 bases, and 1 base stayed unmatched. The DNA of the CDR3 is TGTGCCAGCTCACTGGACAGGGGCTCCTACAATGAGCAGTTCTTC. Its protein is CASSLDRGSYNEQFF.

This clonotype has ten or more counts. This chain uses TRBV6-5 with TRBJ1-1; D uncertain. Germline values: CDR1 MNHEY, CDR2 SVGAGI. The CDR3 is made up of 17 amino acids. The V end lost 0 bases, the J end lost 0 bases, and 14 bases lay between the germline ends. In nucleotides, the CDR3 is TGTGCCAGCAGTTACTCCCGGACCACTACGGTGAACACTGAAGCTTTCTTT. This gives the protein CASSYSRTTTVNTEAFF.

This clonotype turned up a few times. This rearrangement joins TRBV7-9 to TRBJ2-7; D remains ambiguous. Germline values: CDR1 SEHNR, CDR2 FQNEAQ (reference sequence). V shed 3 bases and J shed 2 bases, with 5 bases lying between them. The CDR3 spans 12 residues. This CDR3 is CASSFGPYEQYF. Written as DNA, the CDR3 is TGTGCCAGCAGCTTCGGCCCCTACGAGCAGTACTTC.

At least ten counts were recorded for this clonotype. V is TRBV10-3 and J is TRBJ2-1, with TRBD1 matching 9 bases. Trimming took 5 bases from V and 4 from J; bases not matched to a gene: 9. This CDR3 comprises 16 residues. Germline-derived CDR1 and CDR2 are ENHRY and SYGVKD. Here the CDR3 reads CAISTSGTGIYNEQFF. DNA of the CDR3: TGTGCCATCAGTACTTCCGGGACAGGGATTTACAATGAGCAGTTCTTC.

This clonotype was counted ten times or more. The V and J genes are TRBV5-1 and TRBJ2-7, with 9 bases aligning to TRBD1. This CDR3 has 15 amino acids. Germline assignment: CDR1 SGHRS and CDR2 YFSETQ. V trimming: 3 bases; J trimming: 2 bases; junction bases outside the gene matches: 6. The CDR3 region has the DNA TGCGCCAGCAGCTCCCCGGACAGGGGAGCCTACGAGCAGTACTTC. Amino acid sequence: CASSSPDRGAYEQYF.

This clonotype was recorded many times. This chain joins TRBV5-1 and TRBJ2-2; D ambiguous. In germline, CDR1 is SGHRS, CDR2 YFSETQ. The CDR3 has 13 amino acids. V lost 5 bases to trimming and J lost 5 bases, with 10 bases between them. CDR3 coding DNA: TGCGCCAGCAGTCCTCCGGAAACCGGGGAGCTGTTTTTT. This encodes CASSPPETGELFF.

This clonotype occurred many times. V gene TRBV20-1 combines with J gene TRBJ2-7; D is unclear. The CDR3 runs 14 residues. The ends were cut back, 2 bases at V and 1 base at J, with 12 bases in the middle. Germline-derived CDR1 and CDR2 are DFQATT and SNEGSKA (reference sequence). The CDR3 coding sequence is TGCAGTGCTAGAAACGGAATCTTGTCCTACGAGCAGTACTTC. Translating it yields CSARNGILSYEQYF.

This clonotype appeared a few times. V is TRBV20-1 and J is TRBJ1-2; D is unresolved. CDR3 length: 14 amino acids. The germline V gene has CDR1 DFQATT and CDR2 SNEGSKA (reference sequence). Deletions cut 2 bases from V and 0 bases from J, with 10 bases between. The CDR3 coding sequence is TGCAGTGCTAGATTGTACCTTTCTAACTATGGCTACACCTTC. Protein: CSARLYLSNYGYTF.

This clonotype appeared many times. The gene calls are TRBV20-1 and TRBJ2-7; tentative D call: TRBD2 (6 bases). V lost 6 bases and J 4 bases, leaving 16 bases between the germline ends. The CDR3 has 13 residues. From germline, CDR1 is DFQATT and CDR2 SNEGSKA (reference sequence). The CDR3 loop is CSAPPAGLYEQYF. CDR3 in DNA: TGCAGTGCCCCCCCTGCGGGGCTTTACGAGCAGTACTTC.

This clonotype was observed at least ten times. This CDR3 reads CASSTHRVGGYTF. The CDR3, as DNA: TGTGCCAGCAGCACCCACAGGGTAGGCGGCTACACCTTC. The V gene is TRBV7-2, the J gene TRBJ1-2, with D perhaps TRBD1 (6 bases). V gave up 5 bases and J gave up 8 bases, with 15 bases separating them. Germline CDR1 is SGHTA and CDR2 is FQGNSA. The CDR3 contains 13 residues.

This clonotype showed up many times. This chain links TRBV5-1 with TRBJ1-1; D remains unclear. V lost 0 bases and J lost 0, with 6 bases in between. The CDR3 runs 14 residues. The germline V gene encodes CDR1 SGHRS and CDR2 YFSETQ. The CDR3: CASSLEWMNTEAFF. The CDR3 nucleotides are TGCGCCAGCAGCTTGGAGTGGATGAACACTGAAGCTTTCTTT.

This clonotype came up many times. This chain links TRBV6-6 with TRBJ1-1; D is perhaps TRBD1 (5 bases). CDR1 and CDR2 (germline): MNHNY, SVGAGI (reference sequence). The ends were cut back, 4 bases at V and 5 bases at J, with 8 bases in the middle. The CDR3 length is 12 residues. The CDR3 loop reads CASSFQGTEAFF. The CDR3 region has the DNA TGTGCCAGCAGTTTTCAGGGTACTGAAGCTTTCTTT.

This clonotype occurred many times. The chain employs TRBV20-1 and TRBJ1-2; possibly TRBD1 for D (6 bases). Germline CDR1 reads DFQATT; CDR2 reads SNEGSKA (reference sequence). The germline V and J ends were trimmed by 0 bases and 8 bases, with 16 bases remaining between them. CDR3 length equals 14 residues. The DNA for the CDR3 is TGCAGTGCTAGAGAGGCAGGGGAAGTTAAGGGCTACACCTTC. This translates into CSAREAGEVKGYTF.

In this sample, this clonotype turned up many times. V is TRBV5-1 and J is TRBJ2-7; tentative D call: TRBD1 (7 bases). CDR3 length: 15 amino acids. V was pared by 3 bases and J by 3 bases, with 16 bases between. In germline, CDR1 is SGHRS, CDR2 YFSETQ. CDR3 DNA sequence: TGCGCCAGCAGCTCGTTGGAGGGGGCCAACTACGAGCAGTACTTC. This sequence encodes CASSSLEGANYEQYF.

There are many counts of this clonotype. The gene calls are TRBV11-2 and TRBJ1-1; no definite D call. Germline V gives CDR1 SGHAT, CDR2 FQNNGV. Trimming shortened V by 5 bases and J by 3 bases, and 7 bases separated the two germline ends. The CDR3 totals 12 residues. Here the CDR3 reads CASSRRDTEAFF. Written as DNA, the CDR3 is TGTGCCAGCAGCCGCAGAGACACTGAAGCTTTCTTT. The full variable domain, completed using reference TRBV11-2 and TRBJ1-1, is EAGVAQSPRYKIIEKRQSVAFWCNPISGHATLYWYQQILGQGPKLLIQFQNNGVVDDSQLPKDRFSAERLKGVDSTLKIQPAKLEDSAVYLCASSRRDTEAFFGQGTRLTVV.

This clonotype has at least ten counts. This rearrangement joins TRBV29-1 to TRBJ1-2; no reliable D call. V was shortened by 4 bases and J by 6 bases, with 9 bases between the two germline ends. This CDR3 is built from 11 residues. In germline, CDR1 is SQVTM, CDR2 ANQGSEA. DNA for the CDR3: TGCAGCGTTGCAGGATTGCATGGCTACACCTTC. Protein sequence: CSVAGLHGYTF.

This clonotype was seen many times. The chain combines TRBV20-1 with TRBJ2-1, with TRBD1 identical over 7 bases. V lost 1 base to trimming and J lost 7 bases; unmatched junction nucleotides: 7. The CDR3 is made up of 14 amino acids. Germline lookup yields CDR1 DFQATT and CDR2 SNEGSKA (reference sequence). For the CDR3, the DNA is TGCAGTGCTAGAGCCAGGGGGTCAAATAATGAGCAGTTCTTC. This codes for CSARARGSNNEQFF.

This clonotype is classed as medium-sized. The V and J genes are TRBV10-3 and TRBJ2-7; D remains unclear. This CDR3 has 12 amino acids. V gave up 7 bases and J gave up 0 bases, with 7 bases separating them. Per the germline V gene, CDR1 is ENHRY and CDR2 is SYGVKD. The CDR3 bases are TGTGCCATCAAGGGTAGCTCCTACGAGCAGTACTTC. Translation: CAIKGSSYEQYF.

Judged by abundance, this clonotype is medium-sized. The chain links TRBV4-3 to TRBJ1-4, with unresolved D. V shed 6 bases and J shed 0 bases, with 11 bases lying between them. Looked up from germline, CDR1 is LGHNA and CDR2 is YSLEER. CDR3 size: 15 residues. The CDR3 reads CASRRTPATNEKLFF. CDR3 bases: TGCGCCAGCAGGAGGACGCCTGCAACTAATGAAAAACTGTTTTTT.

This clonotype came up a few times. V gene TRBV10-2 combines with J gene TRBJ2-5; TRBD2 aligns across 15 bases. Trimming at V came to 6 bases and at J to 5 bases, leaving 7 bases not matched to a gene. There are 16 residues in the CDR3. Per germline, CDR1 WSHSY and CDR2 SAAADI. DNA of the CDR3: TGCGCCAGCAGCTGGACTAGCGGGGGGGCCGGGGAGACCCAGTACTTC. It is translated as CASSWTSGGAGETQYF.

There are many counts of this clonotype. The chain uses TRBV15 and TRBJ2-1; D is uncertain. Germline V gene sequence: CDR1 LNHNV, CDR2 YYDKDF (reference sequence). The CDR3 consists of 14 residues. Trimming stripped 1 base from V and 5 bases from J, with 9 bases between. As DNA, the CDR3 is TGTGCCACCAGCAGAGGGACGTTCCACAATGAGCAGTTCTTC. Translation: CATSRGTFHNEQFF.

This clonotype was observed many times. The J gene is TRBJ2-2, the V gene TRBV2, with TRBD1 identical over 10 bases. The CDR3 contains 16 residues. Germline V lookup: CDR1 SNHLY, CDR2 FYNNEI. V trimming: 4 bases; J trimming: 1 base; junction bases outside the gene matches: 3. CDR3 sequence: CASSGDRGLNTGELFF. CDR3 nucleotides: TGTGCCAGCAGTGGTGACAGGGGGCTGAACACCGGGGAGCTGTTTTTT.